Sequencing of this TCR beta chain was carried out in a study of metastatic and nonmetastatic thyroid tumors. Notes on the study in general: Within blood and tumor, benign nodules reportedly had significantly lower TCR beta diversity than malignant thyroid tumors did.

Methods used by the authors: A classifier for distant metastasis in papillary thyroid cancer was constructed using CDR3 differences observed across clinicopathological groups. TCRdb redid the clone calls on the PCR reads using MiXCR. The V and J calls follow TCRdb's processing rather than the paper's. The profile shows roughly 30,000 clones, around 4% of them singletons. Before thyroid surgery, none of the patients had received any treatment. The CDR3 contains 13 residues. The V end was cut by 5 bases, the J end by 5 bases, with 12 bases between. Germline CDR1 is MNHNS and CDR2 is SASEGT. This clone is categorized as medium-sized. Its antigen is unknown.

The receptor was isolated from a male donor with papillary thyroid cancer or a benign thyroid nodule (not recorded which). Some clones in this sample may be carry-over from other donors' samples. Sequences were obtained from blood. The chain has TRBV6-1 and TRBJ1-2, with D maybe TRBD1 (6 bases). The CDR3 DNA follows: TGTGCCAGCAGTTACCGGCAGGGGTATGGCTACACCTTC. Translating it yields CASSYRQGYGYTF.